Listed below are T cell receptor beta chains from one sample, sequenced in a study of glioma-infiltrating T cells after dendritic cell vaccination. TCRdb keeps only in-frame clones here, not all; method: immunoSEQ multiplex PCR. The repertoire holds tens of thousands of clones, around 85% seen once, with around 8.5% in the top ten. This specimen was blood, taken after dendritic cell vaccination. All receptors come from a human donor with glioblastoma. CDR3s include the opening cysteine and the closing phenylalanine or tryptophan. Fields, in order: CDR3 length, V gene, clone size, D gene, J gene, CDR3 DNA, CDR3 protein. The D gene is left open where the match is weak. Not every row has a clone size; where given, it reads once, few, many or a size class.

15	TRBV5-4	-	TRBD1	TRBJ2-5	TGTGCCAGCAGCTTGGCTACAGGGGGTCAAGAGACCCAGTACTTC	CASSLATGGQETQYF
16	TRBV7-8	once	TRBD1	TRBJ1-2	TGTGCCAGCAGCTTAAGGGGACAGGAGAGGATCTATGGCTACACCTTC	CASSLRGQERIYGYTF
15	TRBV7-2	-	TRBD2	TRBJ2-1	TGTGCCAGCAGCTTATCTGCTAGCGGGGGTGTTGAGCAGTTCTTC	CASSLSASGGVEQFF
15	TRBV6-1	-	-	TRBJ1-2	TGTGCCAGCGTAGCATACAGGGAGATGACCTATGGCTACACCTTC	CASVAYREMTYGYTF
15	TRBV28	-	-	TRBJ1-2	TGTGCCAGCACCTCCAGTGGGGCAGGTGGCTATGGCTACACCTTC	CASTSSGAGGYGYTF
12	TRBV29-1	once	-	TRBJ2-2	TGCAGCGTTGGTTCAGGGCCCGGGGAGCTGTTTTTT	CSVGSGPGELFF
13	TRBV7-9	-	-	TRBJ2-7	TGTGCCAGCAGCTTATCAGGCAACTACGAGCAGTACTTC	CASSLSGNYEQYF
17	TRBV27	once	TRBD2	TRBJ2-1	TGTGCCAGCAGTTCCGGACTAGCGGGCAGCTCCTACAATGAGCAGTTCTTC	CASSSGLAGSSYNEQFF
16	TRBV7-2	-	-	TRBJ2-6	TGTGCCAGCAGCTTCACAGGTGGCTCTGGGGCCAACGTCCTGACTTTC	CASSFTGGSGANVLTF
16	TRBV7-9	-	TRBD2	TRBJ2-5	TGTGCCAGCAGCCTCCCCAATAGCGGGGTGCAAGAGACCCAGTACTTC	CASSLPNSGVQETQYF
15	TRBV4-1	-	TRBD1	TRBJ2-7	TGCGCCAGCAGCATAGTCCAGGGGGCTTCCTACGAGCAGTACTTC	CASSIVQGASYEQYF
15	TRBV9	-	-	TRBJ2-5	TGTGCCAGCAGCGTTACTAGTGCGGGCAGAGAGACCCAGTACTTC	CASSVTSAGRETQYF
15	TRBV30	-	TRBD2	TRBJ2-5	TGTGCCTGGAGTGGCACTAGCGGGAGTCGGGAGACCCAGTACTTC	CAWSGTSGSRETQYF
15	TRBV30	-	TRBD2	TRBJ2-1	TGTGCCTGGGCCGGACTAGCGGGGGAGTACAATGAGCAGTTCTTC	CAWAGLAGEYNEQFF
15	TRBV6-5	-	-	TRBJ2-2	TGTGCCAGCAGTTACTTCCGGGGGAACACCGGGGAGCTGTTTTTT	CASSYFRGNTGELFF
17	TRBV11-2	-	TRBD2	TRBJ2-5	TGTGCCAGCAGCTTGTCGACTAGCGGGAGCTACCAAGAGACCCAGTACTTC	CASSLSTSGSYQETQYF
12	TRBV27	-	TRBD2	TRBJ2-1	TGTGCCAGCAGACCGGGGGGGGCTGAGCAGTTCTTC	CASRPGGAEQFF
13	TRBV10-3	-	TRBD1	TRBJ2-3	TGTGCCATCAGCCTGACAGGGCCAGATACGCAGTATTTT	CAISLTGPDTQYF